This entry lists 28 T cell receptor beta chains sequenced from one sample in a study of blood T cell repertoires in COVID-19. Sequencing was performed with immunoSEQ multiplex PCR; in TCRdb, only in-frame clones are kept and a portion is missing. In the table there are roughly 160,000 clones, roughly 81% of which are singletons. What was sequenced was peripheral blood. The receptors were gathered from a woman older than 75 with COVID-19, enrolled during active disease.

The chain couples TRBV19 to TRBJ2-5; 8 nucleotides align to TRBD1. The CDR3 has 15 amino acids. Trimming removed 4 bases from V and 5 bases from J; junction bases left unmatched: 9. The germline V gene encodes CDR1 LNHDA and CDR2 SQIVND (reference sequence). The CDR3 spells CASSTLTRGLETQYF. CDR3 coding DNA: TGTGCCAGTAGTACCCTGACCAGGGGGCTGGAGACCCAGTACTTC.

This rearrangement joins TRBV28 to TRBJ1-6, with D maybe TRBD1 (5 bases). The germline gives CDR1 MDHEN, CDR2 SYDVKM. V dropped 6 bases and J dropped 13 bases, with 13 bases sitting between them. The CDR3 extends over 12 amino acids. Here the CDR3 DNA reads TGTGCCAGCAGATCAGGGCCTTGGCCCCTCCACTTT. Protein sequence: CASRSGPWPLHF.

CDR3 DNA: TGTGCCAGCAGTCTCCGCCGCGGCGGGGCCATAGATACGCAGTATTTT. Translated, it gives CASSLRRGGAIDTQYF. The chain has TRBV6-2 or TRBV6-3 and TRBJ2-3; perhaps TRBD2 as D (6 bases). Germline CDR1 and CDR2: MNHEY and SVGEGT. Trimming removed 5 bases from V and 5 bases from J, with 20 bases in between. The CDR3 spans 16 residues.

On this clone: This CDR3 is also generated by other DNA sequences in the sample. The J gene is TRBJ1-4, the V gene TRBV12-3 or TRBV12-4, with 9 bases that match TRBD1. After removal of 6 bases from V and 7 bases from J, the junction contained 3 bases not matched to a gene. The CDR3 contains 13 residues. The CDR3: CASRGTGSEKLFF. The CDR3 nucleotides are TGTGCCAGCAGGGGGACAGGGAGTGAAAAACTGTTTTTT.

The chain combines TRBV13 with TRBJ2-1; a weak D match, TRBD2 (5 bases). The CDR3 is 14 amino acids. V gave up 0 bases and J gave up 9 bases, with 12 bases separating them. From germline, CDR1 is PRHDT and CDR2 FYEKMQ (reference sequence). This chain's CDR3 is CASSLGLALGEQFF. The CDR3 DNA reads TGTGCCAGCAGCTTAGGTTTAGCGTTAGGTGAGCAGTTCTTC.

The chain employs TRBV19 and TRBJ1-5; 8 bases agree with TRBD1. The CDR3 spans 16 residues. Germline lookup yields CDR1 LNHDA and CDR2 SQIVND (reference sequence). The J segment lost 3 bases and the V segment lost 5 bases, leaving 9 bases of the junction unmatched. The chain's CDR3 is CASSLQPTGVNQPQHF. For the CDR3, the DNA is TGTGCCAGTAGTCTCCAACCGACAGGGGTCAATCAGCCCCAGCATTTT.

This clone was recorded a few times. V and J are TRBV6-5 and TRBJ2-1; D remains ambiguous. Trimming left V 5 bases short and J 4 bases short, with 9 bases between. CDR3 length: 13 amino acids. Germline V gene lookup returns CDR1 MNHEY and CDR2 SVGAGI. The CDR3: CASSPPAYNEQFF. As DNA, the CDR3 is TGTGCCAGCAGTCCCCCTGCGTACAATGAGCAGTTCTTC.

V usage is TRBV7-8 and J usage is TRBJ1-1, with D possibly matching TRBD1 (5 bases). Trimming shortened V by 7 bases and J by 0 bases, and 9 bases separated the two germline ends. Germline CDR1 is SGHVS and CDR2 is FQNEAQ. This CDR3 is built from 13 residues. The CDR3: CASIKQVNTEAFF. CDR3 in DNA: TGTGCCAGCATAAAACAGGTGAACACTGAAGCTTTCTTT.

This chain joins TRBV6-5 and TRBJ2-7; perhaps TRBD1 as D (5 bases). Deletions cut 1 base from V and 2 bases from J, with 9 bases between. The CDR3 consists of 14 residues. The germline V gene has CDR1 MNHEY and CDR2 SVGAGI. The CDR3 region has the DNA TGTGCCAGCAGTTACTTTCCAGGGCCCTACGAGCAGTACTTC. As protein: CASSYFPGPYEQYF.

The chain links TRBV20-1 to TRBJ2-5, with 7 nucleotides matching TRBD1. V dropped 4 bases and J dropped 3; count of bases not matched to a gene: 5. The CDR3 spans 13 residues. Germline V CDR1 and CDR2: DFQATT, SNEGSKA (reference sequence). The CDR3 sequence: CSAIDRVKETQYF. CDR3 sequence (DNA): TGCAGTGCTATTGACAGGGTCAAAGAGACCCAGTACTTC.

This chain links TRBV11-3 with TRBJ1-6; weak D call: TRBD1 (5 bases). The CDR3 consists of 13 residues. The germline V gene has CDR1 SGHNT and CDR2 YENEEA. Deletions cut 8 bases from V and 6 bases from J, with 11 bases between. CDR3 nucleotides: TGTGCCAGCGGGGTGGACACTAATTCACCCCTCCACTTT. Protein product: CASGVDTNSPLHF.

In this sample, this clone turned up once. The genes are TRBV2 and TRBJ1-2; weak D call: TRBD1 (5 bases). In germline, CDR1 is SNHLY, CDR2 FYNNEI. The CDR3 is 14 amino acids. The V and J ends lost 4 bases and 0 bases respectively, with 9 bases between them. The CDR3 DNA reads as TGTGCCAGCAGTGGGACACAGTCTAACTATGGCTACACCTTC. This codes for CASSGTQSNYGYTF.

The gene calls are TRBV25-1 and TRBJ1-5, with unresolved D. V shed 3 bases and J shed 1 base, with 7 bases lying between them. CDR3 length: 14 residues. Germline CDR1 reads MGHDK; CDR2 reads SYGVNS. The CDR3 loop reads CASSDGWSNQPQHF. The CDR3 nucleotides read TGTGCCAGCAGTGACGGTTGGAGCAATCAGCCCCAGCATTTT.

The chain uses TRBV18 and TRBJ1-2; D ambiguous. V lost 4 bases and J lost 1, with 16 bases in between. The germline CDR1 and CDR2 sequences are KGHSH and LQKENI. CDR3 length: 16 amino acids. The CDR3: CASSRPFGHFNYGYTF. In DNA form, the CDR3 reads TGTGCCAGCTCACGACCTTTCGGTCATTTTAACTATGGCTACACCTTC.

The chain links TRBV7-2 to TRBJ2-1, with TRBD2 matching over 9 bases. V lost 4 bases and J lost 4; bases outside the gene matches: 5. The CDR3 spans 15 residues. CDR1 is SGHTA, CDR2 FQGNSA, per germline. The CDR3 here is CASSSASGAYNEQFF. Written as DNA, the CDR3 is TGTGCCAGCAGCTCCGCTAGCGGGGCGTACAATGAGCAGTTCTTC. Complete variable domain (other parts from reference TRBV7-2 and TRBJ2-1): GAGVSQSPSNKVTEKGKDVELRCDPISGHTALYWYRQSLGQGLEFLIYFQGNSAPDKSGLPSDRFSAERTGGSVSTLTIQRTQQEDSAVYLCASSSASGAYNEQFFGPGTRLTVL.

The chain uses TRBV20-1 and TRBJ2-1; TRBD2 matches at 10 bases. Trimming removed 3 bases from V and 1 base from J; junction bases left unmatched: 6. The germline V gene has CDR1 DFQATT and CDR2 SNEGSKA (reference sequence). CDR3 length equals 16 residues. CDR3 bases: TGCAGTGCTAGTTTTAAGCGGGGGGGATCCTACAATGAGCAGTTCTTC. Protein sequence: CSASFKRGGSYNEQFF.

The rearrangement links TRBV6-1 to TRBJ1-5; 8 bases match TRBD1. V lost 4 bases to trimming and J lost 0 bases; unmatched junction nucleotides: 5. Germline CDR1 reads MNHNS; CDR2 reads SASEGT. The length of the CDR3 is 16 residues. The CDR3 reads CASSVTGAYSNQPQHF. The CDR3 bases are TGTGCCAGCAGTGTGACAGGGGCTTATAGCAATCAGCCCCAGCATTTT.

The chain joins TRBV5-1 to TRBJ1-3; D remains unclear. Germline lookup yields CDR1 SGHRS and CDR2 YFSETQ. The CDR3 sequence is 13 residues long. V lost 7 bases to trimming and J lost 0 bases, with 8 bases between them. The chain's CDR3 is CASSYGSGNTIYF. The CDR3 nucleotides are TGCGCCAGCTCATACGGCTCTGGAAACACCATATATTTT.

The chain recombines TRBV30 with TRBJ1-3; D not resolved. The V and J ends lost 0 bases and 0 bases respectively, with 3 bases between them. Germline V gene lookup returns CDR1 GTSNPN and CDR2 SVGIG (reference sequence). This CDR3 region has 13 residues. The CDR3: CAWSVNSGNTIYF. CDR3 nucleotides: TGTGCCTGGAGTGTTAACTCTGGAAACACCATATATTTT.

V and J are TRBV20-1 and TRBJ2-5; D is perhaps TRBD1 (5 bases). V was cut by 3 bases and J by 1 base, with 12 bases left in between. Germline V gene lookup returns CDR1 DFQATT and CDR2 SNEGSKA (reference sequence). The CDR3 loop spans 14 amino acids. This CDR3 reads CSASKGASQETQYF. CDR3 DNA sequence: TGCAGTGCTAGTAAAGGGGCGTCCCAAGAGACCCAGTACTTC.

The chain has TRBV14 and TRBJ1-2; TRBD1 matches at 8 bases. The CDR3 is 13 residues long. Germline CDR1 reads SGHDN; CDR2 reads FVKESK. V shed 8 bases, J shed 4 bases, and the junction held 6 bases outside the gene matches. The DNA for the CDR3 is TGTGCCAGCCGAGGACAGGGCAGCTATGGCTACACCTTC. Its translation is CASRGQGSYGYTF.

In DNA, the CDR3 is TGTGCCAGCTCACCAAAAGGGAGGTTTCTCGCTAATGAAAAACTGTTTTTT. Translation gives CASSPKGRFLANEKLFF. V usage is TRBV18 and J usage is TRBJ1-4, with D hard to call. The CDR3 extends over 17 amino acids. The germline V gene encodes CDR1 KGHSH and CDR2 LQKENI. Deletions cut 2 bases from V and 3 bases from J, with 16 bases between. The full variable domain, completed using reference TRBV18 and TRBJ1-4, is NAGVMQNPRHLVRRRGQEARLRCSPMKGHSHVYWYRQLPEEGLKFMVYLQKENIIDESGMPKERFSAEFPKEGPSILRIQQVVRGDSAAYFCASSPKGRFLANEKLFFGSGTQLSVL.

This rearrangement joins TRBV2 to TRBJ1-4; the D gene is possibly TRBD1 (5 bases). The CDR3 has 14 residues. Germline CDR1 SNHLY, CDR2 FYNNEI. Between the trimmed V and J ends, which lost 5 bases and 3 bases, there was a span of 10 bases. This CDR3 reads CASSRRGSNEKLFF. Written as DNA, the CDR3 is TGTGCCAGCAGTAGAAGGGGCTCTAATGAAAAACTGTTTTTT.

As for this clone: The junction and the germline gene differ at one end; a read error may be behind it. The chain has TRBV7-2 and TRBJ2-4; 8 bases are shared with TRBD2. The V gene's germline CDR1 is SGHTA and CDR2 FQGNSA. The CDR3 runs to 13 residues. CDR3 protein: CASSGGAKNIQYF. In nucleotides, the CDR3 is TGTGCCAGCTCCGGGGGGGCCAAGAACATTCAGTACTTC. The variable domain in full, with the rest retrieved from reference TRBV7-2 and TRBJ2-4, is GAGVSQSPSNKVTEKGKDVELRCDPISGHTALYWYRQSLGQGLEFLIYFQGNSAPDKSGLPSDRFSAERTGGSVSTLTIQRTQQEDSAVYLCASSGGAKNIQYFGAGTRLSVL.

This chain joins TRBV18 and TRBJ2-2, with D perhaps matching TRBD1 (6 bases). The germline V gene encodes CDR1 KGHSH and CDR2 LQKENI. This CDR3 contains 16 residues. V lost 3 bases, J lost 4 bases, and 15 bases lay in between. The CDR3 spells CASSPDRIGVTGELFF. The CDR3 region has the DNA TGTGCCAGCTCACCCGACAGGATCGGAGTCACCGGGGAGCTGTTTTTT.

CDR3: CASSTGTGDSPLHF. The CDR3 DNA reads as TGTGCCAGCAGTACCGGGACAGGGGATTCACCCCTCCACTTT. V and J are TRBV28 and TRBJ1-6, with 10 bases that match TRBD1. The CDR3 runs to 14 residues. With 5 bases clipped from V and 8 bases from J, the junction kept 3 bases outside the gene matches. Germline V gives CDR1 MDHEN, CDR2 SYDVKM.

This chain joins TRBV10-3 and TRBJ1-5; D unclear. This CDR3 comprises 16 residues. V lost 0 bases and J 2 bases, leaving 11 bases between the germline ends. CDR1 is ENHRY, CDR2 SYGVKD, per germline. In DNA form, the CDR3 reads TGTGCCATCAGTGAGTCTTACAGTATGGGCAATCAGCCCCAGCATTTT. It translates to CAISESYSMGNQPQHF.

The CDR3 DNA follows: TGCGCCAGCCGAGAACTTGGTGGCGGGAGCCCCTACGAGCAGTACTTC. Its protein product is CASRELGGGSPYEQYF. The chain combines TRBV10-2 with TRBJ2-7, with 7 bases that match TRBD2. The V gene's germline CDR1 is WSHSY and CDR2 SAAADI. CDR3 length: 16 residues. V shed 8 bases, J shed 2 bases, and the junction held 15 bases outside the gene matches.